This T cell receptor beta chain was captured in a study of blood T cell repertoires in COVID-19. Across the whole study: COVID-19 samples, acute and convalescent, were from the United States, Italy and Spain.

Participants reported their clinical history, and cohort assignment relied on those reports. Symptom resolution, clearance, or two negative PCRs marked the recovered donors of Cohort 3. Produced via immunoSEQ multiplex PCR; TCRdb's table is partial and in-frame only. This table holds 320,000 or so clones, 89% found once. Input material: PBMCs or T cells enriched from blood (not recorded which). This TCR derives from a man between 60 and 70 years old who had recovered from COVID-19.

CDR3 region: CASSSAGTSVTYEQYF. CDR3 coding DNA: TGTGCCAGCAGTTCCGCCGGGACTAGCGTCACCTACGAGCAGTACTTC. The V call is TRBV28, the J call TRBJ2-7; 10 bases agree with TRBD2. With V trimmed by 4 bases and J by 2 bases, 8 bases remained unmatched. The CDR3 length is 16 residues. Germline CDR1 reads MDHEN; CDR2 reads SYDVKM.